This T cell receptor (beta chain) was captured by sequencing in a study of regulatory T cells in long-lasting Graves disease. Study at large: Graves' patients with a new diagnosis had received antithyroid drugs under 3 months.

Assembly of TCR beta libraries relied on iRepertoire HTBI primers together with Arm-PCR of CDR3 regions. In the authors' methods: Sequenced samples collectively carried 60 to 75 TRBV and some 15 TRBJ segments. TCRdb re-analysed the multiplex PCR reads in MiXCR, keeping a single row per CDR3 protein. TCRdb assigned the V and J calls; the authors' analysis was not used. The table has 400,000 to 550,000 distinct CDR3 sequences, about 16% seen once. At least ten counts were recorded for this clonotype. Trimming cost V 2 bases and J 0 bases; bases outside gene matches: 4. CDR1 is LGHDT and CDR2 is YNNKEL in the germline V gene (reference sequence). There are 16 residues in the CDR3. Sample time point: newly diagnosed GD, antithyroid drugs for less than 3 months. With RNA extracted from PBMCs as input, the TCR library was made. This sample was shared with a second study, whose subject was T cells in Graves' hyperthyroidism and ophthalmopathy.

The sample was peripheral blood mononuclear cells (PBMCs), taken at new diagnosis, from a patient treated with antithyroid drugs. This TCR was recovered from a woman in her late teens or twenties with Graves disease. The V and J genes are TRBV3-1 and TRBJ2-3; 8 bases match TRBD2. The CDR3 DNA reads as TGTGCCAGCAGCCAATCTAGCGGGCTTAGCACAGATACGCAGTATTTT. Residues: CASSQSSGLSTDTQYF.